The 3 T cell receptor beta chains reported below all come from one sample, sequenced in a study of T cells in Graves' hyperthyroidism and ophthalmopathy. TCR beta CDR3 region amplification was performed from RNA transcripts. TCR CDR3 underwent first-round RT-PCR with the HTBI primer set. TCRdb processed the multiplex PCR reads anew with MiXCR; each CDR3 protein has one entry. This sample carries around 190,000 distinct CDR3 sequences, approximately 15% of them seen once, and the ten largest clones take 25% to 30%. The specimen was blood. The receptors were sampled from a woman aged 45-59 years with Graves' hyperthyroidism.

This clonotype was found a few times. The junction shows a germline mismatch at one end, possibly a read error. This rearrangement joins TRBV13 to TRBJ2-2; weak D call: TRBD2 (5 bases). Germline CDR1 reads PRHDT; CDR2 reads FYEKMQ (reference sequence). The CDR3 spans 17 residues. CDR3 sequence: CASCLNGPSPSTGELFF. CDR3 coding DNA: TGTGCCAGCTGCTTAAACGGTCCTAGCCCCAGCACCGGGGAGCTGTTTTTT.

In this sample, this clonotype turned up a few times. This rearrangement joins TRBV19 to TRBJ1-2; D gene uncertain. V gave up 4 bases and J gave up 10 bases, with 19 bases separating them. The germline gives CDR1 LNHDA, CDR2 SQIVND (reference sequence). This CDR3 comprises 14 residues. CDR3: CASSTAVPLNDYTF. The CDR3 DNA reads TGTGCCAGTAGTACGGCGGTCCCACTCAATGACTACACCTTC.

This clonotype showed up many times. The V call is TRBV7-9, the J call TRBJ2-1, with TRBD1 identical over 9 bases. The junction had 9 bases not matched to a gene; V was cut back by 4 bases and J by 5 bases. The CDR3 consists of 16 residues. In germline, CDR1 is SEHNR, CDR2 FQNEAQ (reference sequence). The CDR3 protein is CASSSTGTGRNNEQFF. The DNA of the CDR3 is TGTGCCAGCAGCTCCACCGGGACAGGGAGGAACAATGAGCAGTTCTTC.